Reported below is one T cell receptor (beta chain). Its target antigen remains unknown. No base quality information exists; no much larger clone differs at one position. The data were obtained in a study of OX40 agonist ivuxolimab in advanced cancers. For context, the study as a whole: Ivuxolimab, which targeted the costimulatory receptor OX40 (CD134), was an agonistic, fully human IgG2 monoclonal antibody. Intravenous ivuxolimab was administered to patients every 2 weeks at six dose levels: 0.01, 0.1, 0.3, 1.5, 3 and 10 mg/kg. Of the approximately 50 dose-escalation patients, hepatocellular carcinoma was present in around 20, melanoma in approximately 15, renal cell carcinoma in 9 and head and neck cancer in 9. In the dose-escalation cohort, 82.7% of patients were male, and the mean age was around 60 years, with a range of 23 to 79. Patients were allowed to have had prior anti-PD-1, anti-PD-L1 or anti-CTLA-4 therapy, and roughly 40% of the dose-escalation patients had previously received checkpoint inhibitors. Partial responses occurred in three dose-escalation patients, of whom one had hepatocellular carcinoma and two had cutaneous melanoma. Peripheral TCRbeta sequencing was intended to test whether TCR sequence diversity was altered and clonal T-cell expansion was caused by ivuxolimab. The paper covers the monotherapy dose-escalation part of the phase I ivuxolimab trial, which included N ≈ 50 patients.

From the cysteine through the phenylalanine, the CDR3 covers 13 amino acids. Only the CDR3 DNA is retained, 39 bases long and in frame from the first base. From V the trimming removes 6 bases and from J it removes 6 bases, while the gene matches leave 4 bases of the junction unaccounted for. In the germline V gene, CDR1 corresponds to SGHDN and CDR2 to FVKESK. General findings and caveats noted by the study authors: After ivuxolimab, expanded clones were on average more numerous among CD8+ T cells than among CD4+ T cells. At doses of 0.1 to 3.0 mg/kg, clonal expansion of both CD4+ and CD8+ T cells in blood was seen between baseline and week 6. Low levels of normalized T-cell clonal expansion were also shown by some nonresponding patients. Which antigens the clonally expanded peripheral T cells were specific for was not determined. In the 0.1-3.0 mg/kg groups, partial responders had among the lowest normalized peripheral clonal expansion, particularly in CD8+ T cells.

Genomic DNA was isolated from the sorted cells so that the TCRbeta CDR3 region could be sequenced. The immunoSEQ Assay was used for sequencing of TCRbeta CDR3 regions. Sourced from immuneACCESS, this table was stored by TCRdb with only in-frame sequences that have V and J called. A share of the clones is absent; for the studies checked, an unresolved V gene accounts for under half, and the remainder has no known explanation. The table for this sample lists under 30,000 clones; approximately 89% of them were counted only once. The ten biggest clones cover approximately 15% of the sample. Patients with autoimmune disease history or receiving systemic immunosuppression were excluded from the trial. Peripheral blood for TCR sequencing was drawn from every dose cohort at baseline, at cycle 4 day 1 and at cycle 7 day 1. Samples came from an open-label, multicenter, first-in-human phase I dose-escalation trial of ivuxolimab. Adults with locally advanced or metastatic melanoma, renal cell carcinoma, hepatocellular carcinoma or head and neck squamous cell carcinoma were enrolled in the trial. CD4+ and CD8+ T cells were sorted separately from peripheral blood before TCR sequencing.

The receptor was isolated from an adult with an advanced solid tumor such as melanoma, head and neck, liver or kidney cancer. The chain links TRBV14 with TRBJ2-2; the central 7 bases match TRBD1. The specimen was CD4+ or CD8+ T cells sorted from blood, collected in a trial of the OX40 agonist ivuxolimab. The CDR3 protein sequence reads: CASRTGAPGELFF. The nucleotide sequence reads TGTGCCAGCAGAACAGGGGCCCCCGGGGAGCTGTTTTTT.